This T cell receptor (beta chain) derives from a study of cytomegalovirus exposure and HLA in healthy donors. This clone has just a few counts. Both 60 Vbeta primers and 13 Jbeta primers went into the PCR. The method was immunoSEQ multiplex PCR; TCRdb's version includes in-frame clones alone and lacks a portion of them. In the table there are 150,000 to 200,000 clones, approximately 12% of which are singletons. This CDR3 region has 14 residues. V was shortened by 5 bases and J by 5 bases, with 14 bases between the two germline ends. In germline, CDR1 is MNHEY, CDR2 SVGAGI. The rearrangement uses TRBV6-5 and TRBJ2-3, with D perhaps TRBD1 (6 bases). The source material was PBMCs. The sequence came from a man aged 50 to 59 in good health and CMV-seropositive. CDR3 protein: CASSLGGVLDTQYF. The CDR3 region has the DNA TGTGCCAGCAGTCTAGGGGGTGTTTTAGATACGCAGTATTTT.